A single sample is the source of the 28 T cell receptor beta chains below, sequenced in a study of immune cell composition in non-small cell lung cancer. Normal lung was taken at the farthest possible site, at least 3 cm from tumour. Generated by immunoSEQ multiplex PCR, the TCRdb table keeps only in-frame clones and is missing some. The table lists 3,200 or so clones, around 75% of them singletons. Sequencing input: non-adjacent lung tissue. The receptors were gathered from a human donor with non-small cell lung cancer.

The CDR3 loop is CSVGSRGTGLDGYTF. The CDR3 nucleotides are TGCAGCGTTGGCAGTCGGGGGACAGGGTTGGATGGCTACACCTTC. The J gene is TRBJ1-2, the V gene TRBV29-1; 9 bases align to TRBD1. The CDR3 has 15 amino acids. Germline V gives CDR1 SQVTM, CDR2 ANQGSEA. V lost 4 bases and J lost 6; bases outside the gene matches: 12.

The chain employs TRBV18 and TRBJ2-1, with D possibly matching TRBD2 (5 bases). V dropped 4 bases and J dropped 9 bases, with 13 bases sitting between them. Germline loops: CDR1 KGHSH, CDR2 LQKENI. The length of the CDR3 is 13 residues. The CDR3 DNA is TGTGCCAGCTCACGCCCCGGGATGGGTGAGCAGTTCTTC. This encodes CASSRPGMGEQFF.

This clone was observed a few times. The chain couples TRBV6-5 to TRBJ1-1, with D uncertain. Germline lookup yields CDR1 MNHEY and CDR2 SVGAGI. Trimming removed 0 bases at V and 5 bases at J, with 7 bases between. There are 13 residues in the CDR3. The CDR3 protein is CASSYSEVTEAFF. The CDR3 region has the DNA TGTGCCAGCAGTTACTCGGAGGTGACTGAAGCTTTCTTT.

By sample share, this clone is medium-sized (0.01 to 0.1%). This sequence joins TRBV7-6 and TRBJ1-5, with D possibly TRBD1 on 5 matching bases. The CDR3 runs to 14 residues. The germline V and J ends were trimmed by 1 base and 6 bases, with 10 bases remaining between them. Germline V gives CDR1 SGHVS, CDR2 FNYEAQ. CDR3 sequence reads: CASSLGLGLQPQHF. CDR3 bases: TGTGCCAGCAGCTTAGGTTTGGGGCTTCAGCCCCAGCATTTT.

The chain links TRBV5-4 to TRBJ2-5, with D possibly being TRBD2 (5 bases). The V and J ends lost 3 bases and 1 base respectively, with 13 bases between them. CDR3 size: 15 residues. Germline CDR1 reads SGHNT; CDR2 reads YYREEE (reference sequence). CDR3 in DNA: TGTGCCAGCAGCTCGAGGGTCGGGGTCCAAGAGACCCAGTACTTC. This encodes CASSSRVGVQETQYF.

This sequence joins TRBV27 and TRBJ1-4; tentative D call: TRBD1 (5 bases). This CDR3 contains 14 residues. Between the trimmed V and J ends, which lost 6 bases and 4 bases, there was a span of 12 bases. Germline CDR1 reads MNHEY; CDR2 reads SMNVEV (reference sequence). This CDR3 is CASRGPLNNEKLFF. CDR3 nucleotides: TGTGCCAGCAGGGGGCCGCTTAATAATGAAAAACTGTTTTTT.

This clone occurred once. The rearrangement joins TRBV28 to TRBJ2-5; 12 bases line up with TRBD2. The CDR3 contains 17 residues. From germline, CDR1 is MDHEN and CDR2 SYDVKM. Unmatched junction bases numbered 8, after V lost 5 bases and J lost 1 base. CDR3 amino acids: CASSLWTSGTSQETQYF. The CDR3 bases are TGTGCCAGCAGTCTCTGGACTAGCGGGACCTCCCAAGAGACCCAGTACTTC.

The V and J genes are TRBV2 and TRBJ2-3; tentative D call: TRBD2 (6 bases). There are 15 residues in the CDR3. V lost 4 bases and J lost 2, with 13 bases in between. Germline CDR1 SNHLY, CDR2 FYNNEI. This CDR3 reads CASSGNSGYTDTQYF. CDR3 in DNA: TGTGCCAGCAGTGGGAATAGCGGCTACACAGATACGCAGTATTTT.

The chain joins TRBV9 to TRBJ2-1; 13 bases are shared with TRBD2. CDR3 length equals 16 residues. Germline-derived CDR1 and CDR2 are SGDLS and YYNGEE. V was pared by 4 bases and J by 5 bases, with 6 bases of the junction left unmatched. The CDR3 reads CASSTTGTSGNNEQFF. In nucleotides, the CDR3 is TGTGCCAGCAGCACCACCGGGACTAGCGGGAACAATGAGCAGTTCTTC.

In DNA form, the CDR3 reads TGTGCCAGCAGCCTAGGGACAACAAGCTTCGATGAGCAGTTCTTC. It encodes CASSLGTTSFDEQFF. The chain links TRBV28 to TRBJ2-1; D might be TRBD1 (6 bases). The CDR3 contains 15 residues. V was trimmed by 6 bases and J by 8 bases, leaving 20 bases between them. Per germline, CDR1 MDHEN and CDR2 SYDVKM.

The gene calls are TRBV2 and TRBJ2-7, with 9 bases that match TRBD2. The CDR3 is 11 amino acids. Per the germline V gene, CDR1 is SNHLY and CDR2 is FYNNEI. DNA of the CDR3: TGTGCCAGCAGTTCCGGCGGGGGGGTTAAGGTC. Encoded protein: CASSSGGGVKV.

The chain links TRBV7-3 to TRBJ1-5; 8 nucleotides align to TRBD1. Per germline, CDR1 SGHTA and CDR2 FQGTGA. The CDR3 is 14 residues long. The V and J ends lost 5 bases and 2 bases, in that order; junction bases with no gene match: 2. The CDR3 loop reads CASSTTGGNQPQHF. The CDR3 DNA sequence: TGTGCCAGCAGCACGACAGGGGGCAATCAGCCCCAGCATTTT.

V gene TRBV7-3 combines with J gene TRBJ2-1; the match to TRBD2 covers 14 bases. Germline-derived CDR1 and CDR2 are SGHTA and FQGTGA. V dropped 5 bases and J dropped 13; count of bases not matched to a gene: 7. The CDR3 consists of 14 residues. The CDR3 DNA is TGTGCCAGCAGCCCCTGGACTAGCGGGAGGCCTCAGTTCTTC. This codes for CASSPWTSGRPQFF.

The V call is TRBV7-2, the J call TRBJ2-1; D gene uncertain. From germline, CDR1 is SGHTA and CDR2 FQGNSA. V was cut by 5 bases and J by 8 bases, with 7 bases left in between. The CDR3 is made up of 11 amino acids. As DNA, the CDR3 is TGTGCCAGCAGCCAACGGTATGAGCAGTTCTTC. This translates into CASSQRYEQFF.

This clone was seen just once. The CDR3 coding sequence is TGTGCCTGGAGTGTACCGTTTCGGTCCGTCGGTGGCAATGAGCAGTTCTTC. It specifies CAWSVPFRSVGGNEQFF. The gene calls are TRBV30 and TRBJ2-1; D is ambiguous. The V gene's germline CDR1 is GTSNPN and CDR2 SVGIG (reference sequence). The CDR3 has 17 amino acids. Trimming pared 0 bases from V and 6 bases from J, leaving 21 bases between.

On this clone itself: This sample includes further DNA sequences coding for the same CDR3. The V gene is TRBV6-5, the J gene TRBJ2-7, with 11 bases aligning to TRBD2. V shed 7 bases and J 1 base; nucleotides not matched to a gene: 3. Per germline, CDR1 MNHEY and CDR2 SVGAGI. The CDR3 loop spans 14 amino acids. CDR3 coding DNA: TGTGCCAGCAAGGGACTAGCGGCTTCCTACGAGCAGTACTTC. Protein: CASKGLAASYEQYF.

In this sample, this clone turned up once. The V call is TRBV11-2, the J call TRBJ2-2, with 8 bases fitting TRBD2. The V segment lost 5 bases and the J segment 0 bases; nucleotides outside the gene matches: 5. Germline CDR1 is SGHAT and CDR2 is FQNNGV. This CDR3 has 16 residues. As DNA, the CDR3 is TGTGCCAGCAGCCCACCGGGACTAGCGAACACCGGGGAGCTGTTTTTT. It is translated as CASSPPGLANTGELFF.

This chain uses TRBV10-3 with TRBJ2-1; D may be TRBD2 (6 bases). CDR3 length equals 11 residues. Germline V lookup: CDR1 ENHRY, CDR2 SYGVKD. Deletions cut 3 bases from V and 14 bases from J, with 11 bases between. The CDR3 sequence: CAISERLEEFF. The CDR3 nucleotides are TGTGCCATCAGTGAAAGACTAGAAGAGTTCTTC.

The rearrangement uses TRBV18 and TRBJ1-3; 9 positions agree with TRBD1. V lost 2 bases and J lost 9; bases outside the gene matches: 17. The CDR3 contains 18 residues. Germline V gene lookup returns CDR1 KGHSH and CDR2 LQKENI. CDR3 region: CASSPYTGQGVDDRTIYF. The CDR3 region has the DNA TGTGCCAGCTCACCATATACGGGACAGGGCGTTGATGATCGCACCATATATTTT.

V is TRBV7-2 and J is TRBJ1-2, with D unresolved. This CDR3 contains 13 residues. Trimming removed 5 bases from V and 3 bases from J, with 10 bases in between. The germline gives CDR1 SGHTA, CDR2 FQGNSA. The CDR3 loop is CASSLRGDYGYTF. The CDR3 DNA reads as TGTGCCAGCAGCCTCCGCGGCGACTATGGCTACACCTTC.

The chain links TRBV30 to TRBJ1-2, with a possible D match to TRBD1 (6 bases). V lost 1 base to trimming and J lost 4 bases, with 10 bases between them. Germline loops: CDR1 GTSNPN, CDR2 SVGIG (reference sequence). The CDR3 runs to 13 residues. The CDR3 DNA is TGTGCCTGGAGTGCGGGACATGTCTATGGCTACACCTTC. Translating gives CAWSAGHVYGYTF.

J is TRBJ2-2 and V is TRBV5-1; 7 nucleotides line up with TRBD2. CDR3 length: 15 residues. CDR1 and CDR2 (germline): SGHRS, YFSETQ. With V trimmed by 0 bases and J by 4 bases, 3 bases remained unmatched. Written as DNA, the CDR3 is TGCGCCAGCAGCTTGGATGCGGGAGTCACCGGGGAGCTGTTTTTT. Translated, it gives CASSLDAGVTGELFF. Based on the CDR3 plus reference TRBV5-1 and TRBJ2-2, the full variable domain is KAGVTQTPRYLIKTRGQQVTLSCSPISGHRSVSWYQQTPGQGLQFLFEYFSETQRNKGNFPGRFSGRQFSNSRSEMNVSTLELGDSALYLCASSLDAGVTGELFFGEGSRLTVL.

The CDR3 sequence: CASTLGGFSGNTIYF. As DNA, the CDR3 is TGTGCCAGCACCCTTGGGGGGTTTTCTGGAAACACCATATATTTT. The rearrangement links TRBV28 to TRBJ1-3, with TRBD1 as a possible D gene (5 bases). Germline V gene sequence: CDR1 MDHEN, CDR2 SYDVKM. The CDR3 covers 15 residues. V was shortened by 7 bases and J by 1 base, with 14 bases between the two germline ends. Full variable domain (rest looked up from reference TRBV28 and TRBJ1-3): DVKVTQSSRYLVKRTGEKVFLECVQDMDHENMFWYRQDPGLGLRLIYFSYDVKMKEKGDIPEGYSVSREKKERFSLILESASTNQTSMYLCASTLGGFSGNTIYFGEGSWLTVV.

The V gene is TRBV19, the J gene TRBJ2-1; 10 positions agree with TRBD2. The V and J ends lost 3 bases and 3 bases, in that order; junction bases with no gene match: 11. CDR3 size: 18 residues. CDR1 LNHDA and CDR2 SQIVND come from the germline V gene (reference sequence). CDR3 in DNA: TGTGCCAGTAGTATCGGGCTAGCGGGGGTCCGGCTCTACAATGAGCAGTTCTTC. It codes for CASSIGLAGVRLYNEQFF.

V gene TRBV14 combines with J gene TRBJ1-3; no clear D gene. The CDR3 sequence is 15 residues long. Germline V gene sequence: CDR1 SGHDN, CDR2 FVKESK. Trimming removed 1 base from V and 0 bases from J, with 7 bases in between. The CDR3 DNA sequence: TGTGCCAGCAGCCAAGCTGCGGTCTCTGGAAACACCATATATTTT. Amino acids: CASSQAAVSGNTIYF.

This sequence joins TRBV13 and TRBJ1-2, with 10 bases identical to TRBD1. Losses at the gene ends were 5 bases for V and 7 bases for J; bases not matched to a gene: 10. The length of the CDR3 is 15 residues. The V gene's germline CDR1 is PRHDT and CDR2 FYEKMQ (reference sequence). In DNA form, the CDR3 reads TGTGCCAGCAGCGATTCCCGACAGGGGGCGGCTGGCTACACCTTC. This encodes CASSDSRQGAAGYTF.

This chain links TRBV2 with TRBJ2-2; no definite D call. This CDR3 has 12 residues. The germline V gene has CDR1 SNHLY and CDR2 FYNNEI. V lost 2 bases and J 6 bases, leaving 4 bases between the germline ends. CDR3 amino acids: CASSEQAGELFF. The CDR3 DNA sequence: TGTGCCAGCAGTGAACAGGCCGGGGAGCTGTTTTTT.

V is TRBV28 and J is TRBJ1-1; D unresolved. The CDR3 is made up of 14 amino acids. Trimming removed 8 bases at V and 1 base at J, with 14 bases between. Germline CDR1 MDHEN, CDR2 SYDVKM. The CDR3 spells CASGPPRGNTEAFF. CDR3 nucleotide sequence: TGTGCCAGCGGCCCCCCCCGGGGGAACACTGAAGCTTTCTTT. The complete variable domain, with remaining parts taken from reference TRBV28 and TRBJ1-1, reads DVKVTQSSRYLVKRTGEKVFLECVQDMDHENMFWYRQDPGLGLRLIYFSYDVKMKEKGDIPEGYSVSREKKERFSLILESASTNQTSMYLCASGPPRGNTEAFFGQGTRLTVV.